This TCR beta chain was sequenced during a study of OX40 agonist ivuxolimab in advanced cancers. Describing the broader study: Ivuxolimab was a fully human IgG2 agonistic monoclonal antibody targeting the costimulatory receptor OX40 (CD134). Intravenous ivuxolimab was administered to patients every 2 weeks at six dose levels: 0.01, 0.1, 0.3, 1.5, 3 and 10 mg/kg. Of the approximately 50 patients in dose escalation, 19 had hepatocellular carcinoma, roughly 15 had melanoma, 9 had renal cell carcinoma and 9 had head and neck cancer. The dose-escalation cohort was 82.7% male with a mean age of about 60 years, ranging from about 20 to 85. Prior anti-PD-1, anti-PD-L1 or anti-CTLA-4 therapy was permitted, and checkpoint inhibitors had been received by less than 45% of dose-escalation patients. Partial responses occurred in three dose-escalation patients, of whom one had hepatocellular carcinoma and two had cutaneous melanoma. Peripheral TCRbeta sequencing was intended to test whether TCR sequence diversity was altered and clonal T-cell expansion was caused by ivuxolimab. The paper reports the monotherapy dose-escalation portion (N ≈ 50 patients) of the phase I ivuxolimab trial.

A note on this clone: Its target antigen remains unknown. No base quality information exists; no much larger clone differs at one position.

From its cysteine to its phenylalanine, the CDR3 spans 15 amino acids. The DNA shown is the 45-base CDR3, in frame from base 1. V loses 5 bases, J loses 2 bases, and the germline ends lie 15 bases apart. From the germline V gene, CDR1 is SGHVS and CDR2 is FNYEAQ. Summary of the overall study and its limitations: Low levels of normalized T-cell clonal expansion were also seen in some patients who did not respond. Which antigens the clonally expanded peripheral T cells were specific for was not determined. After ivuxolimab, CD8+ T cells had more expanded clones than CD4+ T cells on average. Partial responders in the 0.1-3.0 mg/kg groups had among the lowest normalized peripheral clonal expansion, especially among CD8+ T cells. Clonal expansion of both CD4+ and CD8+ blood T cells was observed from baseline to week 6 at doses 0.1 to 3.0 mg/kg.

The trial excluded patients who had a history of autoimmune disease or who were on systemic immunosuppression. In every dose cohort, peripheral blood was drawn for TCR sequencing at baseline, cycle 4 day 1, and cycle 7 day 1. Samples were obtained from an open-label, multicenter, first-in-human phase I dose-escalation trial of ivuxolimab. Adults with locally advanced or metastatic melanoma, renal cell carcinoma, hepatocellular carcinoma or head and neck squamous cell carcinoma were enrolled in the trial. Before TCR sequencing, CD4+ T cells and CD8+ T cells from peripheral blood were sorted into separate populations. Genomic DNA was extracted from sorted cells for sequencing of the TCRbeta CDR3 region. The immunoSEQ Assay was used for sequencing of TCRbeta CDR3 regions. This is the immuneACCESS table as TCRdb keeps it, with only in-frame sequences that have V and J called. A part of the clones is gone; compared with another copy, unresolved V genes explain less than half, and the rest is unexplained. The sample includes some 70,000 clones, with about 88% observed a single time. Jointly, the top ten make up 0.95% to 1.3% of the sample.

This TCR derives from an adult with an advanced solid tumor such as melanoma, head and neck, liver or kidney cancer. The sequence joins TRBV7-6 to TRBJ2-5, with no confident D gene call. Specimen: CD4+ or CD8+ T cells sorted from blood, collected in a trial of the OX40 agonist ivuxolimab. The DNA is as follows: TGTGCCAGCAGCCAACGTACGTCTCTTCAAGAGACCCAGTACTTC. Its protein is CASSQRTSLQETQYF.